This TCR beta chain emerged from a study of blood T cell repertoires in COVID-19. The germline V gene has CDR1 LNHDA and CDR2 SQIVND (reference sequence). CDR3 size: 13 residues. The ends lost 9 bases at V and 9 bases at J; junction bases unmatched: 10. Clones were sequenced by immunoSEQ multiplex PCR, and TCRdb holds only the in-frame ones, with some missing. Among 280,000 or so clones listed, 85% were seen once. Sequenced: PBMCs or T cells enriched from blood (not recorded which). The TCR was taken from a woman between 45 and 65 years old who had recovered from COVID-19. The rearrangement joins TRBV19 to TRBJ2-1, with 8 bases fitting TRBD2. The chain's CDR3 is CASSLTSVGEQFF. CDR3 bases: TGTGCCAGCTCCCTGACTAGCGTGGGTGAGCAGTTCTTC.